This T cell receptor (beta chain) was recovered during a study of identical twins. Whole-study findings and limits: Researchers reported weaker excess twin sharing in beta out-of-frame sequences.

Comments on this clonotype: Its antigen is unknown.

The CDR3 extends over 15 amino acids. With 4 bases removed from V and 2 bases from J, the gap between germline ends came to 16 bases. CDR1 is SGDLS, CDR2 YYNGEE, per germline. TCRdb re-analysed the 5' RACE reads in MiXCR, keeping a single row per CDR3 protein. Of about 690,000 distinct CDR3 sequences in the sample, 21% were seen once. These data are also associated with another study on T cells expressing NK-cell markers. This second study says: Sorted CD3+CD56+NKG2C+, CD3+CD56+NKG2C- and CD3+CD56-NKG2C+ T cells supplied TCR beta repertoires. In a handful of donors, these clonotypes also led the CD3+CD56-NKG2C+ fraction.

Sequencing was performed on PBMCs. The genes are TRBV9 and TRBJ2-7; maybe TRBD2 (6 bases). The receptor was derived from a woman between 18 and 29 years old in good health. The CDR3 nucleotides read TGTGCCAGCAGCAGGAGGGAGCGTCCGACCTACGAGCAGTACTTC. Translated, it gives CASSRRERPTYEQYF.